The next 7 T cell receptor beta chains were all read from a single sample in a study of cytomegalovirus exposure and HLA in healthy donors. Vbeta (60) and Jbeta (13) primers were used in the PCR. The protocol was immunoSEQ multiplex PCR, while the TCRdb copy is restricted to in-frame clones and leaves out a portion. The sample totals 100,000 to 150,000 clones; its top ten clones hold roughly 1%. The sample was PBMCs. The receptors originated from a man aged 18 to 29 in good health and CMV-seronegative.

V is TRBV13 and J is TRBJ2-5; D call uncertain. The CDR3 has 15 amino acids. The germline V and J ends were trimmed by 2 bases and 1 base, with 11 bases remaining between them. Germline CDR1 is PRHDT and CDR2 is FYEKMQ (reference sequence). For the CDR3, the DNA is TGTGCCAGCAGCTTATTTGTCCGACTCCAAGAGACCCAGTACTTC. The encoded protein is CASSLFVRLQETQYF.

Here the CDR3 reads CASSLSFVGKYGYTF. CDR3 DNA: TGTGCCAGCAGTTTATCTTTCGTCGGTAAATATGGCTACACCTTC. The genes are TRBV27 and TRBJ1-2, with no clear D. Germline V gene data show CDR1 as MNHEY and CDR2 as SMNVEV (reference sequence). The CDR3 runs to 15 residues. With 0 bases removed from V and 5 bases from J, the gap between germline ends came to 13 bases.

The chain couples TRBV7-9 to TRBJ2-7, with 7 bases matching TRBD1. V was clipped by 2 bases and J by 1 base; unmatched bases: 2. Germline assignment: CDR1 SEHNR and CDR2 FQNEAQ (reference sequence). This CDR3 has 14 amino acids. CDR3 DNA: TGTGCCAGCAGCTTAAGGACAGGATCCTACGAGCAGTACTTC. Encoded protein: CASSLRTGSYEQYF.

A word on this clone: In the same sample, other DNA sequences code for this CDR3. This chain connects TRBV29-1 to TRBJ1-4; possibly TRBD1 for D (5 bases). The germline V gene encodes CDR1 SQVTM and CDR2 ANQGSEA. There are 13 residues in the CDR3. The V and J ends lost 6 bases and 1 base respectively, with 9 bases between them. This chain's CDR3 is CSVAGLTNEKLFF. DNA of the CDR3: TGCAGCGTCGCGGGGCTAACTAATGAAAAACTGTTTTTT.

The rearrangement uses TRBV28 and TRBJ1-3, with 7 positions matching TRBD1. The ends lost 5 bases at V and 4 bases at J; junction bases unmatched: 14. The CDR3 spans 17 residues. Germline assignment: CDR1 MDHEN and CDR2 SYDVKM. CDR3 protein: CASSPSMKGASGNTIYF. The CDR3 DNA is TGTGCCAGCAGTCCGTCGATGAAGGGGGCATCGGGAAACACCATATATTTT.

The chain combines TRBV2 with TRBJ2-2; a weak D match, TRBD2 (5 bases). Germline loops: CDR1 SNHLY, CDR2 FYNNEI. This CDR3 spans 13 amino acids. Between the trimmed V and J ends, which lost 6 bases and 4 bases, there was a span of 9 bases. In nucleotides, the CDR3 is TGTGCCAGCAGGGAGGAGATCACCGGGGAGCTGTTTTTT. Its translation is CASREEITGELFF.

The rearrangement uses TRBV5-4 and TRBJ1-1, with D possibly being TRBD1 (6 bases). Germline values: CDR1 SGHNT, CDR2 YYREEE (reference sequence). CDR3 size: 16 residues. V lost 4 bases and J 0 bases, leaving 16 bases between the germline ends. CDR3 DNA sequence: TGTGCCAGCAGCCCTAAAAACAGGGTCTTGAACACTGAAGCTTTCTTT. Protein: CASSPKNRVLNTEAFF.